A single TCR beta chain is shown here with its context. The CDR3 length is 14 residues. Trimming cost V 3 bases and J 3 bases, with 12 bases left between them. The germline V gene has CDR1 MNHEY and CDR2 SMNVEV (reference sequence). Using a J-beta primer mix together with a sample-barcoded 5' primer, a second PCR was run for roughly 6 to 12 cycles. TCRdb called the 5' RACE reads again in MiXCR, with one record for every CDR3 protein. The table shows about 830,000 distinct CDR3 sequences, with over 45% occurring only once. These data are taken from a study of blood T cells in healthy people across ages.

This clonotype was obtained from a man aged 25 to 45 in good health. The genes are TRBV27 and TRBJ2-7; weak D call: TRBD2 (6 bases). Sequencing used blood. The CDR3 sequence: CASSFFGGNYEQYF. CDR3 coding DNA: TGTGCCAGCAGTTTTTTTGGGGGGAACTACGAGCAGTACTTC.